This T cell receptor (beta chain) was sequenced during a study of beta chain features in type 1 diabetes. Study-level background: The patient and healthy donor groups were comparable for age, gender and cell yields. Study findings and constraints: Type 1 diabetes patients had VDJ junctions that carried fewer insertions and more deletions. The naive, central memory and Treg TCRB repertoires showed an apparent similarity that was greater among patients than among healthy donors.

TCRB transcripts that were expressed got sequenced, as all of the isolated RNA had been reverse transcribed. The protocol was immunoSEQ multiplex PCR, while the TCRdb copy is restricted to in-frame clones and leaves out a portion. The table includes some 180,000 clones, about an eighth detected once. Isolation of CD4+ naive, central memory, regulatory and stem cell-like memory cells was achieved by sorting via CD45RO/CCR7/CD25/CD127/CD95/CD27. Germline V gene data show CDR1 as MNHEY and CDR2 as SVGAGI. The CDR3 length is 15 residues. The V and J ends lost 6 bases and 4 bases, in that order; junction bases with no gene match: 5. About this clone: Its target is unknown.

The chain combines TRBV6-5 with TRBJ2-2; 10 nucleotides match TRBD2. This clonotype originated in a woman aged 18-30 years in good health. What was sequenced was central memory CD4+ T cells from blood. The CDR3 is CASRTTSGVTGELFF. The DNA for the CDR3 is TGTGCCAGCAGGACCACTAGCGGGGTCACCGGGGAGCTGTTTTTT.